The 21 T cell receptor beta chains listed next were all sequenced from one sample in a study of cytomegalovirus exposure and HLA in healthy donors (dated by TCRdb to the late 2010s). Library construction relied on the immunoSEQ multiplex PCR assay. For the multiplex PCR, a mixture combining 60 forward primers for TCR Vbeta segments and 13 reverse primers for TCR Jbeta segments was used. What TCRdb holds here is the immuneACCESS table cut down to in-frame rearrangements. Part of the clones is not present; checked against another copy, under half of the missing clones reflect an unresolved V gene, and the others are unexplained. This sample gives some 120,000 clones in total; 77% of them show up just once. The ten largest account for about 13% of the sample. The sequenced sample was PBMCs. The source is a woman aged 40 to 49 in good health and CMV-seropositive.

As to this clone: The same CDR3 can be traced to other DNA sequences in this sample. This chain joins TRBV5-1 and TRBJ1-5, with D possibly being TRBD1 (5 bases). Between the trimmed V and J ends, which lost 2 bases and 7 bases, there was a span of 10 bases. The CDR3 has 13 residues. Per the germline V gene, CDR1 is SGHRS and CDR2 is YFSETQ. CDR3 DNA: TGCGCCAGCAGCTTTGGGGGGGACCAGCCCCAGCATTTT. Translating gives CASSFGGDQPQHF.

The gene calls are TRBV7-2 and TRBJ2-7; no definite D call. This CDR3 spans 11 amino acids. Looked up from germline, CDR1 is SGHTA and CDR2 is FQGNSA. Trimming shortened V by 5 bases and J by 4 bases, and 6 bases separated the two germline ends. CDR3: CASSVEYEQYF. CDR3 in DNA: TGTGCCAGCAGCGTCGAGTACGAGCAGTACTTC. The variable domain in full, with the rest retrieved from reference TRBV7-2 and TRBJ2-7, is GAGVSQSPSNKVTEKGKDVELRCDPISGHTALYWYRQSLGQGLEFLIYFQGNSAPDKSGLPSDRFSAERTGGSVSTLTIQRTQQEDSAVYLCASSVEYEQYFGPGTRLTVT.

The genes are TRBV2 and TRBJ2-4; a possible D gene is TRBD2 (6 bases). CDR3 length: 14 amino acids. The germline V and J ends were trimmed by 7 bases and 2 bases, with 12 bases remaining between them. The germline gives CDR1 SNHLY, CDR2 FYNNEI. The CDR3 protein is CASNRERTKNIQYF. The DNA of the CDR3 is TGTGCCAGCAACCGGGAGAGGACCAAAAACATTCAGTACTTC. The full variable domain, completed using reference TRBV2 and TRBJ2-4, is EPEVTQTPSHQVTQMGQEVILRCVPISNHLYFYWYRQILGQKVEFLVSFYNNEISEKSEIFDDQFSVERPDGSNFTLKIRSTKLEDSAMYFCASNRERTKNIQYFGAGTRLSVL.

The chain combines TRBV10-3 with TRBJ2-3; 12 positions match TRBD2. The ends lost 6 bases at V and 2 bases at J; junction bases unmatched: 3. Germline V gives CDR1 ENHRY, CDR2 SYGVKD. This CDR3 has 15 amino acids. This CDR3 is CAIRTSGSITDTQYF. For the CDR3, the DNA is TGTGCCATCAGGACTAGCGGGAGTATCACAGATACGCAGTATTTT.

V gene TRBV7-8 combines with J gene TRBJ2-1; tentatively, D is TRBD2 (6 bases). Between the trimmed V and J ends, which lost 3 bases and 4 bases, there was a span of 13 bases. Germline values: CDR1 SGHVS, CDR2 FQNEAQ. The CDR3 has 15 residues. The CDR3 loop reads CASSFNTGVYNEQFF. CDR3 DNA: TGTGCCAGCAGCTTTAATACGGGAGTTTACAATGAGCAGTTCTTC.

The chain recombines TRBV11-2 with TRBJ2-3; 8 bases are a match to TRBD1. This CDR3 has 16 residues. Unmatched junction bases numbered 11, after V lost 6 bases and J lost 3 bases. Germline CDR1 and CDR2: SGHAT and FQNNGV. The CDR3 loop is CASRPIRGRSTDTQYF. CDR3 nucleotides: TGTGCCAGCAGACCCATCAGGGGGCGCTCGACAGATACGCAGTATTTT.

The V and J genes are TRBV15 and TRBJ1-4, with D maybe TRBD1 (6 bases). The CDR3 extends over 14 amino acids. V dropped 3 bases and J dropped 11 bases, with 16 bases sitting between them. The germline V gene encodes CDR1 LNHNV and CDR2 YYDKDF (reference sequence). CDR3 nucleotide sequence: TGTGCCACCAGCAGCCGCCAGGGGTTAGATAAACTGTTTTTT. It yields the protein CATSSRQGLDKLFF.

The chain couples TRBV30 to TRBJ2-7, with D possibly TRBD2 on 7 matching bases. V shed 3 bases and J shed 7 bases, with 22 bases lying between them. CDR1 is GTSNPN, CDR2 SVGIG, per germline (reference sequence). The CDR3 is 15 residues long. The CDR3: CAWRRRGGGPGEQYF. CDR3 sequence (DNA): TGTGCCTGGAGGCGAAGGGGGGGAGGGCCGGGGGAGCAGTACTTC.

A few counts support this clone. Compared with germline, one end of the junction differs, possibly owing to a read error. This chain links TRBV4-1 with TRBJ2-2, with unresolved D. CDR3 length: 16 residues. Germline CDR1 and CDR2: MGHRA and YSYEKL. The CDR3 spells CASSQEYPLNTGELFF. The CDR3, as DNA: TGTGCCAGCAGCCAAGAATATCCGTTGAACACCGGGGAGCTGTTTTTT.

The rearrangement links TRBV14 to TRBJ1-1; 9 bases are shared with TRBD1. Trimming took 4 bases from V and 8 from J; bases not matched to a gene: 14. This CDR3 region has 16 residues. Per germline, CDR1 SGHDN and CDR2 FVKESK. The CDR3 loop is CASSPSLGQGSPEAFF. Here the CDR3 DNA reads TGTGCCAGCAGCCCCTCGTTGGGACAGGGATCCCCCGAAGCTTTCTTT.

This clone was recorded a few times. The chain is built from TRBV5-3 and TRBJ2-7; TRBD2 matches 7 bases. TRBV5-3 is assigned to the ORF class and has an uncertain function. Trimming cost V 0 bases and J 2 bases; bases outside gene matches: 8. The CDR3 consists of 16 residues. The CDR3 region has the DNA TGTGCCAGAAGCTTGGAGGGGCGGGAGTGTACCTACGAGCAGTACTTC. Its translation: CARSLEGRECTYEQYF.

The sample holds one count of this clone. The chain carries TRBV6-6 and TRBJ2-2; D may be TRBD2 (5 bases). The CDR3 has 14 residues. Per the germline V gene, CDR1 is MNHNY and CDR2 is SVGAGI (reference sequence). With 6 bases removed from V and 2 bases from J, the gap between germline ends came to 10 bases. This chain's CDR3 is CASRDWGNTGELFF. In DNA, the CDR3 is TGTGCCAGCAGGGACTGGGGAAACACCGGGGAGCTGTTTTTT.

About this clone: At one boundary the junction diverges from the germline segment, which might be a read error. V gene TRBV7-9 combines with J gene TRBJ2-7; 10 nucleotides align to TRBD2. The CDR3 runs 15 residues. The germline V gene has CDR1 SEHNR and CDR2 FQNEAQ (reference sequence). The CDR3 is CSSSLGGTSVYEQYF. CDR3 nucleotides: TGTTCCAGCAGCTTAGGCGGGACTAGCGTTTACGAGCAGTACTTC. The full variable domain, completed using reference TRBV7-9 and TRBJ2-7, is DTGVSQNPRHKITKRGQNVTFRCDPISEHNRLYWYRQTLGQGPEFLTYFQNEAQLEKSRLLSDRFSAERPKGSFSTLEIQRTEQGDSAMYLCSSSLGGTSVYEQYFGPGTRLTVT.

The CDR3 nucleotides read TGTGCCAGCAGTCCCAGCGGGACTATTTCCTACGAGCAGTACTTC. Translation: CASSPSGTISYEQYF. The chain combines TRBV13 with TRBJ2-7; 7 bases are a match to TRBD2. CDR1 PRHDT and CDR2 FYEKMQ come from the germline V gene (reference sequence). CDR3 length: 15 residues. Germline trimming cut 6 bases from V and 1 base from J; bases unmatched to any gene: 9. The variable domain in full, completed from reference TRBV13 and TRBJ2-7, reads AAGVIQSPRHLIKEKRETATLKCYPIPRHDTVYWYQQGPGQDPQFLISFYEKMQSDKGSIPDRFSAQQFSDYHSELNMSSLELGDSALYFCASSPSGTISYEQYFGPGTRLTVT.

V and J are TRBV19 and TRBJ2-3; D remains ambiguous. This CDR3 is built from 12 residues. Trimming took off 4 bases at V and 8 bases at J, with 10 bases between the two ends. Germline-derived CDR1 and CDR2 are LNHDA and SQIVND (reference sequence). CDR3 nucleotide sequence: TGTGCCAGTAGTACGAGAGTTGGTACGCAGTATTTT. Amino acid sequence: CASSTRVGTQYF.

The table lists this clone with a few counts. One end of the junction is discordant with germline, which a read error may explain. CDR3 sequence: CASSFDSGTSGSSGYEQYF. For the CDR3, the DNA is TGTGCTAGCAGCTTCGATTCCGGGACTAGCGGATCCTCTGGCTACGAGCAGTACTTC. This rearrangement joins TRBV7-7 to TRBJ2-7, with 11 bases fitting TRBD2. The CDR3 has 19 amino acids. The germline gives CDR1 SSHAT, CDR2 FNYEAQ (reference sequence).

This clone was seen only once. V gene TRBV6-1 combines with J gene TRBJ2-4, with 7 bases aligning to TRBD1. The germline V gene has CDR1 MNHNS and CDR2 SASEGT. V lost 6 bases and J lost 12; bases outside the gene matches: 11. This CDR3 is 13 amino acids long. The CDR3, as DNA: TGTGCCAGCAGCGAAAACACAGGGGTATCTCAGTACTTC. Translating it yields CASSENTGVSQYF.

This clone was picked up a small number of times. V usage is TRBV21-1 and J usage is TRBJ2-7; the table's D call TRBD2 went unverified against the DNA. TRBV21-1 is a recognized pseudogene. The CDR3 length is 17 residues. The CDR3 sequence: CASSKVLRLAFVNEQYF. The DNA of the CDR3 is TGTGCCAGCAGCAAAGTCCTCCGACTAGCGTTTGTCAACGAGCAGTACTTC.

V usage is TRBV10-1 and J usage is TRBJ1-1; 8 bases are a match to TRBD1. CDR3 size: 15 residues. V was clipped by 3 bases and J by 0 bases; unmatched bases: 3. Germline V gene lookup returns CDR1 WNHNN and CDR2 SYGVQD (reference sequence). The CDR3 reads CASSDATGVNTEAFF. CDR3 DNA: TGCGCCAGCAGTGATGCGACAGGGGTGAACACTGAAGCTTTCTTT.

The table lists this clone with a count of one. This chain links TRBV29-1 with TRBJ2-3, with D maybe TRBD2 (5 bases). The germline gives CDR1 SQVTM, CDR2 ANQGSEA. Trimming removed 3 bases from V and 4 bases from J, with 17 bases in between. The CDR3 totals 15 residues. The CDR3 region has the DNA TGCAGCGTTGAGCGGCCGTCCGAGGGCCCAGATACGCAGTATTTT. Translation gives CSVERPSEGPDTQYF.

This clone has more than one count but fewer than ten. This sequence joins TRBV7-2 and TRBJ2-3; perhaps TRBD2 as D (6 bases). Germline lookup yields CDR1 SGHTA and CDR2 FQGNSA. V was trimmed by 2 bases and J by 3 bases, leaving 12 bases between them. CDR3 size: 15 residues. CDR3 sequence: CASSLRLGRTDTQYF. CDR3 nucleotides: TGTGCCAGCAGCTTACGACTAGGGAGGACAGATACGCAGTATTTT.